Below, 29 T cell receptor beta chains from the same sample are listed, as sequenced in a study of T cell changes during pregnancy in multiple sclerosis. TCRdb's copy holds only in-frame clones and misses some; the assay was immunoSEQ multiplex PCR. The sample shows tens of thousands of clones, around 90% of them seen only once. This material consisted of CD4+ T cells from peripheral blood mononuclear cells, taken after pregnancy. The receptors were sampled from a female donor with multiple sclerosis, enrolled in a pregnancy study.

This chain joins TRBV18 and TRBJ1-3; 7 positions match TRBD1. The CDR3 is 16 amino acids. Germline assignment: CDR1 KGHSH and CDR2 LQKENI. With 3 bases clipped from V and 0 bases from J, the junction kept 5 bases outside the gene matches. The CDR3 reads CASSPNRGLSGNTIYF. In DNA form, the CDR3 reads TGTGCCAGCTCACCCAACAGGGGACTCTCTGGAAACACCATATATTTT. Combining the CDR3 with reference TRBV18 and TRBJ1-3 gives the whole variable domain NAGVMQNPRHLVRRRGQEARLRCSPMKGHSHVYWYRQLPEEGLKFMVYLQKENIIDESGMPKERFSAEFPKEGPSILRIQQVVRGDSAAYFCASSPNRGLSGNTIYFGEGSWLTVV.

This rearrangement joins TRBV6-1 to TRBJ2-1; perhaps TRBD2 as D (5 bases). This CDR3 region has 15 residues. In germline, CDR1 is MNHNS, CDR2 SASEGT. Trimming shortened V by 6 bases and J by 5 bases, and 17 bases separated the two germline ends. CDR3 region: CASSSLGDPNNEQFF. In nucleotides, the CDR3 is TGTGCCAGCAGCTCACTAGGAGACCCTAACAATGAGCAGTTCTTC.

The rearrangement joins TRBV27 to TRBJ2-7, with 8 bases that match TRBD2. The germline V gene has CDR1 MNHEY and CDR2 SMNVEV (reference sequence). The J segment lost 0 bases and the V segment lost 1 base, leaving 5 bases of the junction unmatched. The CDR3 spans 16 residues. The CDR3 is CASSLCPSGYSYEQYF. DNA of the CDR3: TGTGCCAGCAGTTTATGCCCTAGCGGGTACTCCTACGAGCAGTACTTC.

The V call is TRBV27, the J call TRBJ2-7, with D maybe TRBD1 (6 bases). CDR1 is MNHEY and CDR2 is SMNVEV in the germline V gene (reference sequence). The CDR3 is 13 residues long. V was shortened by 5 bases and J by 2 bases, with 10 bases between the two germline ends. CDR3 in amino acids: CASSRTATYEQYF. The CDR3 nucleotides read TGTGCCAGCAGTCGGACAGCTACCTACGAGCAGTACTTC.

This clone occurred once. This sequence joins TRBV5-4 and TRBJ2-1, with a weak D call TRBD2 (5 bases). The CDR3 length is 14 residues. Germline V gene sequence: CDR1 SGHNT, CDR2 YYREEE (reference sequence). The ends were cut back, 0 bases at V and 5 bases at J, with 9 bases in the middle. The CDR3 sequence is CASSLAAEDNEQFF. The CDR3 DNA is TGTGCCAGCAGCTTGGCAGCGGAGGACAATGAGCAGTTCTTC.

The J gene is TRBJ1-1, the V gene TRBV6-5; TRBD1 agrees at 7 bases. J gave up 3 bases and V 2 bases, and 3 bases lay outside the gene matches. The CDR3 contains 14 residues. Germline-derived CDR1 and CDR2 are MNHEY and SVGAGI. The CDR3 nucleotides read TGTGCCAGCAGTTACCGGACAGGAGACACTGAAGCTTTCTTT. Amino acids: CASSYRTGDTEAFF.

This clone occurred once. The chain recombines TRBV10-1 with TRBJ2-5; D is ambiguous. The CDR3 runs to 12 residues. The V gene lost 3 bases and the J gene lost 0 bases, with 2 bases spanning the gap. The germline CDR1 and CDR2 sequences are WNHNN and SYGVQD (reference sequence). This CDR3 reads CASSDDQETQYF. CDR3 nucleotides: TGCGCCAGCAGTGACGACCAAGAGACCCAGTACTTC.

This clone has more than one count but fewer than ten. The chain has TRBV14 and TRBJ1-2, with D unresolved. The V gene lost 1 base and the J gene lost 8 bases, with 11 bases spanning the gap. The CDR3 loop spans 13 amino acids. Looked up from germline, CDR1 is SGHDN and CDR2 is FVKESK. CDR3 in amino acids: CASSQVARLGYTF. Written as DNA, the CDR3 is TGTGCCAGCAGCCAAGTCGCAAGACTAGGCTACACCTTC.

This clone appeared once. This chain links TRBV30 with TRBJ1-3; 8 bases line up with TRBD1. This CDR3 comprises 16 residues. Germline-derived CDR1 and CDR2 are GTSNPN and SVGIG (reference sequence). The trim removed 4 bases at V and 0 bases at J, leaving 8 bases unmatched. The CDR3 nucleotides read TGTGCCTGGATGGGTGTTGGACAGGGCTCTGGAAACACCATATATTTT. Its protein product is CAWMGVGQGSGNTIYF.

V gene TRBV19 combines with J gene TRBJ2-3, with 11 positions matching TRBD1. CDR3 size: 17 residues. Looked up from germline, CDR1 is LNHDA and CDR2 is SQIVND (reference sequence). Unmatched junction bases numbered 9, after V lost 3 bases and J lost 4 bases. The CDR3 coding sequence is TGTGCCAGTAGTATGTCCGGGACAGGGGGTCGGGCAGATACGCAGTATTTT. It specifies CASSMSGTGGRADTQYF.

The chain is built from TRBV5-1 and TRBJ1-3, with 8 bases matching TRBD1. V lost 0 bases and J lost 2; bases outside the gene matches: 4. The CDR3 has 16 residues. Germline CDR1 SGHRS, CDR2 YFSETQ. The CDR3 DNA follows: TGCGCCAGCAGCTTGGGACAGGGGTACGCTGGAAACACCATATATTTT. Protein product: CASSLGQGYAGNTIYF.

The chain combines TRBV27 with TRBJ2-1; D may be TRBD2 (6 bases). The ends were cut back, 3 bases at V and 8 bases at J, with 23 bases in the middle. The CDR3 runs 17 residues. CDR1 and CDR2 from the germline V gene are MNHEY and SMNVEV (reference sequence). CDR3 sequence (DNA): TGTGCCAGCAGTTTGGGGGAGGAGGGGTATCCTAACTATGAGCAGTTCTTC. The encoded protein is CASSLGEEGYPNYEQFF.

The gene calls are TRBV9 and TRBJ2-6; D might be TRBD2 (6 bases). Per the germline V gene, CDR1 is SGDLS and CDR2 is YYNGEE. The V end lost 4 bases, the J end lost 1 base, and 21 bases lay between the germline ends. CDR3 length equals 19 residues. CDR3: CASSPRLEGRGSGANVLTF. CDR3 bases: TGTGCCAGCAGCCCACGGTTGGAGGGTAGAGGGTCTGGGGCCAACGTCCTGACTTTC.

The rearrangement links TRBV19 to TRBJ1-2, with D possibly TRBD1 on 5 matching bases. V was pared by 4 bases and J by 2 bases, with 14 bases between. Germline lookup yields CDR1 LNHDA and CDR2 SQIVND (reference sequence). The CDR3 loop spans 15 amino acids. This CDR3 is CASSTKTAMNYGYTF. CDR3 bases: TGTGCCAGTAGTACAAAGACAGCGATGAACTATGGCTACACCTTC.

The V gene is TRBV4-1, the J gene TRBJ1-4; D is undetermined. Germline-derived CDR1 and CDR2 are MGHRA and YSYEKL. The V end lost 6 bases, the J end lost 6 bases, and 14 bases lay between the germline ends. There are 14 residues in the CDR3. The CDR3 reads CASSRTEGDEKLFF. The CDR3 DNA sequence: TGCGCCAGCAGTCGGACTGAGGGCGATGAAAAACTGTTTTTT.

This clone was detected only once. In DNA, the CDR3 is TGTGCCAGTAGTACACGGGACAGGGGTAACTATGGCTACACCTTC. Translating gives CASSTRDRGNYGYTF. The rearrangement links TRBV19 to TRBJ1-2; TRBD1 matches at 10 bases. The junction had 3 bases not matched to a gene; V was cut back by 4 bases and J by 1 base. The CDR3 has 15 amino acids. Germline CDR1 reads LNHDA; CDR2 reads SQIVND (reference sequence).

The genes are TRBV28 and TRBJ1-2; TRBD1 matches at 8 bases. Germline loops: CDR1 MDHEN, CDR2 SYDVKM. CDR3 length: 13 residues. V shed 2 bases and J 8 bases; nucleotides not matched to a gene: 4. Here the CDR3 DNA reads TGTGCCAGCAGTTTACAGGGGGCTCAAGGCTACACCTTC. It translates to CASSLQGAQGYTF.

This clone turned up a few times. This chain links TRBV5-1 with TRBJ1-1; D call uncertain. V gave up 5 bases and J gave up 1 base, with 9 bases separating them. Germline V gives CDR1 SGHRS, CDR2 YFSETQ. This CDR3 comprises 13 residues. CDR3 sequence: CASRSTGNTEAFF. The DNA of the CDR3 is TGCGCCAGCAGGAGCACTGGGAACACTGAAGCTTTCTTT.

This chain connects TRBV2 to TRBJ2-2; TRBD1 matches at 7 bases. Germline V lookup: CDR1 SNHLY, CDR2 FYNNEI. The V segment lost 2 bases and the J segment 7 bases; nucleotides outside the gene matches: 7. This CDR3 region has 15 residues. As DNA, the CDR3 is TGTGCCAGCAGTGAATCGGGACAGTCTATCGGGGAGCTGTTTTTT. Its translation is CASSESGQSIGELFF.

The gene calls are TRBV7-9 and TRBJ2-7, with D maybe TRBD2 (7 bases). The germline V gene encodes CDR1 SEHNR and CDR2 FQNEAQ (reference sequence). This CDR3 has 16 residues. Trimming removed 3 bases from V and 2 bases from J, with 17 bases in between. DNA of the CDR3: TGTGCCAGCAGCTTGGGACGGGGGGCGGGAGCCTACGAGCAGTACTTC. It is translated as CASSLGRGAGAYEQYF.

The chain joins TRBV7-2 to TRBJ1-4; tentatively, D is TRBD1 (5 bases). Between the trimmed V and J ends, which lost 3 bases and 5 bases, there was a span of 10 bases. CDR1 SGHTA and CDR2 FQGNSA come from the germline V gene. This CDR3 comprises 14 residues. The CDR3 bases are TGTGCCAGCAGCTTCGGGGGAATGAATGAAAAACTGTTTTTT. It specifies CASSFGGMNEKLFF.

The chain couples TRBV4-1 to TRBJ2-2, with 7 bases aligning to TRBD1. J lost 3 bases, V lost 1 base, and 2 bases had no gene match. From germline, CDR1 is MGHRA and CDR2 YSYEKL. The CDR3 contains 15 residues. The CDR3 protein is CASSQGDRYTGELFF. The CDR3 DNA sequence: TGCGCCAGCAGCCAAGGGGACAGATACACCGGGGAGCTGTTTTTT.

The V gene is TRBV7-2, the J gene TRBJ2-7; no reliable D call. This CDR3 is 13 amino acids long. V lost 1 base and J lost 4, with 8 bases in between. Germline V gene lookup returns CDR1 SGHTA and CDR2 FQGNSA. As DNA, the CDR3 is TGTGCCAGCAGCTTAGACAGAAGTTACGAGCAGTACTTC. Encoded protein: CASSLDRSYEQYF.

The rearrangement uses TRBV7-9 and TRBJ2-2; 8 bases match TRBD2. CDR1 is SEHNR and CDR2 is FQNEAQ in the germline V gene (reference sequence). This CDR3 has 18 residues. The trim removed 5 bases at V and 4 bases at J, leaving 15 bases unmatched. The CDR3 region is CASSGPPTGGYRTGELFF. Here the CDR3 DNA reads TGTGCCAGCAGCGGACCCCCGACGGGAGGGTATCGCACCGGGGAGCTGTTTTTT.

The chain couples TRBV20-1 to TRBJ1-2; 11 nucleotides match TRBD1. V trimming: 7 bases; J trimming: 9 bases; junction bases outside the gene matches: 4. The CDR3 runs 11 residues. Germline loops: CDR1 DFQATT, CDR2 SNEGSKA (reference sequence). This CDR3 reads CSGGTGGSYTF. CDR3 DNA sequence: TGCAGTGGGGGGACAGGGGGAAGCTACACCTTC.

This chain links TRBV28 with TRBJ2-3; 8 nucleotides line up with TRBD1. This CDR3 has 17 amino acids. The germline CDR1 and CDR2 sequences are MDHEN and SYDVKM. Trimming took 2 bases from V and 5 from J; bases not matched to a gene: 12. The CDR3 nucleotides read TGTGCCAGCAGTTTAGGGGGAGGCAGGGGGCATGGAGATACGCAGTATTTT. The encoded protein is CASSLGGGRGHGDTQYF.

The chain has TRBV6-6 and TRBJ2-7; TRBD1 is a possible D gene (5 bases). The germline V gene has CDR1 MNHNY and CDR2 SVGAGI (reference sequence). This CDR3 spans 14 amino acids. V lost 7 bases to trimming and J lost 6 bases, with 19 bases between them. CDR3 residues: CASTYGSAGIEQYF. For the CDR3, the DNA is TGTGCCAGCACCTACGGATCAGCAGGGATCGAGCAGTACTTC.

The chain has TRBV5-4 and TRBJ2-1; 13 nucleotides line up with TRBD2. V was pared by 3 bases and J by 7 bases, with 10 bases of the junction left unmatched. The CDR3 is made up of 17 amino acids. Per the germline V gene, CDR1 is SGHNT and CDR2 is YYREEE (reference sequence). For the CDR3, the DNA is TGTGCCAGCAGCTCCGGACTAGCGGGAGACGTTGGGAATGAGCAGTTCTTC. Translated: CASSSGLAGDVGNEQFF.

This clone showed up just a few times. The V gene is TRBV29-1, the J gene TRBJ1-1, with TRBD1 as a possible D gene (5 bases). The germline V gene has CDR1 SQVTM and CDR2 ANQGSEA. CDR3 size: 10 residues. V dropped 7 bases and J dropped 5 bases, with 8 bases sitting between them. The CDR3 DNA sequence: TGCAGCGCCGGGGGTACTGAAGCTTTCTTT. Its translation is CSAGGTEAFF. The complete variable domain, with remaining parts taken from reference TRBV29-1 and TRBJ1-1, reads SAVISQKPSRDICQRGTSLTIQCQVDSQVTMMFWYRQQPGQSLTLIATANQGSEATYESGFVIDKFPISRPNLTFSTLTVSNMSPEDSSIYLCSAGGTEAFFGQGTRLTVV.